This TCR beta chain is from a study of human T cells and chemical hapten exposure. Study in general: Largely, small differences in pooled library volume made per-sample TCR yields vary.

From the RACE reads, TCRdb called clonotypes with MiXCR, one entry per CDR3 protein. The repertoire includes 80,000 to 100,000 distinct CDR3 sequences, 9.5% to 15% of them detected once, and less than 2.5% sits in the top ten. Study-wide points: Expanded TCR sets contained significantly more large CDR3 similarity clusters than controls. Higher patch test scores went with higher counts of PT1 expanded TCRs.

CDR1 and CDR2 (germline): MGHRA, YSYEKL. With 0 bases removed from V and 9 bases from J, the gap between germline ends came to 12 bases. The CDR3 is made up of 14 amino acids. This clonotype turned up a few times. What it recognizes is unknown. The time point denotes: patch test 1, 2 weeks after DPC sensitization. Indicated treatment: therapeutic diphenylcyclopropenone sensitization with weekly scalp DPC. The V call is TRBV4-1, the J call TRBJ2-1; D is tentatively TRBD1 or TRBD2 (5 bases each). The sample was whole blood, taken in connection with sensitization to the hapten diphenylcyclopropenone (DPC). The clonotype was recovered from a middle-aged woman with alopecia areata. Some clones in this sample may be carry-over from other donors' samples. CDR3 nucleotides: TGCGCCAGCAGCCAAGAGAGAGGGGCGTTTGAGCAGTTCTTC. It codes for CASSQERGAFEQFF.